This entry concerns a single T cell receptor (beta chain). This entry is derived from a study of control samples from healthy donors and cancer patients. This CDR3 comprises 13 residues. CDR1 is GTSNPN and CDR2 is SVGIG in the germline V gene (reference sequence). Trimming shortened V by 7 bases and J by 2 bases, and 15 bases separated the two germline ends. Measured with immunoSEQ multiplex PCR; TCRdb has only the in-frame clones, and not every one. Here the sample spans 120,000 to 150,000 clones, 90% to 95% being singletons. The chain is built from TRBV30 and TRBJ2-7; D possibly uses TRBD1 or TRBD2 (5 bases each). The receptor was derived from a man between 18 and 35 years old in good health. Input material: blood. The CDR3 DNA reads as TGTGCCTCGATCCGGGACGGAGCCTACGAGCAGTACTTC. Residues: CASIRDGAYEQYF.